Listed below are T cell receptor beta chains from one sample, sequenced in a study of T cell responses to AZD1222 COVID-19 vaccine. Using immunoSEQ multiplex PCR, the repertoire was profiled, and TCRdb retains in-frame clones only, with some absent. This table has more than 140,000 clones, roughly 90% appearing once. This sample comprised peripheral blood, obtained on day 0 of AZD1222 vaccination. The receptors originated from an adult in good health. Both conserved end residues are part of each CDR3. Fields, in order: D gene, CDR3 length, J gene, V gene, CDR3 DNA, CDR3 protein. The D gene is left open where the match is weak.

d_gene: .; len: 13; j_gene: TRBJ2-3; v_gene: TRBV9; CDR3nt: TGTGCCAGCAGCGCCACGCGGCTGGATACGCAGTATTTT; CDR3aa: CASSATRLDTQYF
d_gene: .; len: 16; j_gene: TRBJ2-1; v_gene: TRBV7-9; CDR3nt: TGTGCCAGCAGCCCCCCCCAGTTCCTAGGCCACAATGAGCAGTTCTTC; CDR3aa: CASSPPQFLGHNEQFF
d_gene: .; len: 12; j_gene: TRBJ2-1; v_gene: TRBV28; CDR3nt: TGTGCCAGCAGTTCCCGTTACAATGAGCAGTTCTTC; CDR3aa: CASSSRYNEQFF
d_gene: .; len: 16; j_gene: TRBJ2-6; v_gene: TRBV5-8; CDR3nt: TGTGCCAGCAGCCCGTCCAGGGGCTCTGGGGCCAACGTCCTGACTTTC; CDR3aa: CASSPSRGSGANVLTF
d_gene: .; len: 13; j_gene: TRBJ1-5; v_gene: TRBV7-2; CDR3nt: TGTGCCAGCAGCGTACTTTTCAATCAGCCCCAGCATTTT; CDR3aa: CASSVLFNQPQHF
d_gene: TRBD1; len: 15; j_gene: TRBJ1-5; v_gene: TRBV7-4; CDR3nt: TGTGCCAGCAGCTTATTCAGGGGGCGGGCTAAGCCCCAGCATTTT; CDR3aa: CASSLFRGRAKPQHF
d_gene: .; len: 12; j_gene: TRBJ2-2; v_gene: TRBV2; CDR3nt: TGTGCCAGCACTTGGGACACCGGGGAGCTGTTTTTT; CDR3aa: CASTWDTGELFF
d_gene: .; len: 16; j_gene: TRBJ2-3; v_gene: TRBV5-4; CDR3nt: TGTGCCAGCAGCTTGGGGGGGCGGGGGAGCCCAGATACGCAGTATTTT; CDR3aa: CASSLGGRGSPDTQYF
d_gene: .; len: 15; j_gene: TRBJ1-1; v_gene: TRBV19; CDR3nt: TGTGCCAGTACCCCTCGTACTAACATGAACACTGAAGCTTTCTTT; CDR3aa: CASTPRTNMNTEAFF
d_gene: .; len: 12; j_gene: TRBJ1-1; v_gene: TRBV18; CDR3nt: TGTGCCAGCTCACCGGACACCCCTGAAGCTTTCTTT; CDR3aa: CASSPDTPEAFF
d_gene: .; len: 15; j_gene: TRBJ2-7; v_gene: TRBV6-5; CDR3nt: TGTGCCAGCAGGATGGAGAGGAGGATCTCCTACGAGCAGTACTTC; CDR3aa: CASRMERRISYEQYF
d_gene: .; len: 14; j_gene: TRBJ1-6; v_gene: TRBV5-5; CDR3nt: TGTGCCAGCAGCTTCGGGACTGAACATTCACCCCTCCACTTT; CDR3aa: CASSFGTEHSPLHF
d_gene: .; len: 12; j_gene: TRBJ2-5; v_gene: TRBV7-9; CDR3nt: TGTGCCAGCAGCTTGGCGTGGGAGACCCAGTACTTC; CDR3aa: CASSLAWETQYF
d_gene: .; len: 16; j_gene: TRBJ2-7; v_gene: TRBV19; CDR3nt: TGTGCCAGTAGTATCTTATCAAGTACTGGAACCTACGAGCAGTACTTC; CDR3aa: CASSILSSTGTYEQYF
d_gene: .; len: 15; j_gene: TRBJ1-4; v_gene: TRBV2; CDR3nt: TGTGCCAGCAGCACCTACAGGGCTACTAATGAAAAACTGTTTTTT; CDR3aa: CASSTYRATNEKLFF
d_gene: .; len: 13; j_gene: TRBJ1-6; v_gene: TRBV28; CDR3nt: TGTGCCAGCAGCCTAAGGGTTGGCTCACCCCTCCACTTT; CDR3aa: CASSLRVGSPLHF
d_gene: .; len: 14; j_gene: TRBJ1-6; v_gene: TRBV9; CDR3nt: TGTGCCAGCAGCGTCCAAGCCGCTAATTCACCCCTCCACTTT; CDR3aa: CASSVQAANSPLHF
d_gene: .; len: 14; j_gene: TRBJ2-7; v_gene: TRBV5-4; CDR3nt: TGTGCCAGCAGCGGTACAGGTCCCAGGGGCGGGCAGTACTTC; CDR3aa: CASSGTGPRGGQYF
d_gene: TRBD1; len: 14; j_gene: TRBJ1-2; v_gene: TRBV27; CDR3nt: TGTGCCAGCAGTTCCCACGGACAGGGAAAAGGCTACACCTTC; CDR3aa: CASSSHGQGKGYTF
d_gene: .; len: 15; j_gene: TRBJ2-1; v_gene: TRBV4-2; CDR3nt: TGTGCCAGCAGCTGGGACCGGACGTCCTACAATGAGCAGTTCTTC; CDR3aa: CASSWDRTSYNEQFF
d_gene: .; len: 15; j_gene: TRBJ2-5; v_gene: TRBV7-3; CDR3nt: TGTGCCAGCAGCTACCTAGGGGGGAACCAAGAGACCCAGTACTTC; CDR3aa: CASSYLGGNQETQYF
d_gene: TRBD1; len: 16; j_gene: TRBJ1-6; v_gene: TRBV12-5; CDR3nt: TGTGCTAGTGGTTTGGTGGACAGGGCCTATAATTCACCCCTCCACTTT; CDR3aa: CASGLVDRAYNSPLHF
d_gene: .; len: 14; j_gene: TRBJ2-7; v_gene: TRBV11-2; CDR3nt: TGTGCCAGCAGCGTAGGCTCAGTGGGATACGAGCAGTACTTC; CDR3aa: CASSVGSVGYEQYF
d_gene: .; len: 13; j_gene: TRBJ1-1; v_gene: TRBV7-9; CDR3nt: TGTGCCAGCAGCTTAGGCATTCGGGGGATGGCTTTCTTT; CDR3aa: CASSLGIRGMAFF
d_gene: .; len: 15; j_gene: TRBJ1-5; v_gene: TRBV6-5; CDR3nt: TGTGAGTCCCGGGACGGAGGATATAGCAATCAGCCCCAGCATTTT; CDR3aa: CESRDGGYSNQPQHF
d_gene: TRBD2; len: 17; j_gene: TRBJ2-1; v_gene: TRBV20-1; CDR3nt: TGCAGTGCTAGTGAGGGACTAGCGGTCAGCTCCTACAATGAGCAGTTCTTC; CDR3aa: CSASEGLAVSSYNEQFF
d_gene: TRBD1; len: 13; j_gene: TRBJ2-4; v_gene: TRBV29-1; CDR3nt: TGCAGCGTATACAGGGGGGACAAAAACATTCAGTACTTC; CDR3aa: CSVYRGDKNIQYF
d_gene: .; len: 14; j_gene: TRBJ2-3; v_gene: TRBV19; CDR3nt: TGTGCCAGTAGTCTCGCCTCTAGCACAGATACGCAGTATTTT; CDR3aa: CASSLASSTDTQYF